The 6 T cell receptor beta chains below were found in one sample sequenced in a study of technical replicates of blood from a few donors. Measured with immunoSEQ multiplex PCR; TCRdb has only the in-frame clones, and not every one. The profile covers fewer than 95,000 clones, with around 94% appearing a single time and under 0.3% taken by the ten largest. The sample was T cells isolated from PBMCs. The receptors were sampled from a human donor in good health.

This clone was found once. This chain joins TRBV5-1 and TRBJ2-7, with TRBD1 matching 7 bases. CDR3 length equals 15 residues. Germline CDR1 SGHRS, CDR2 YFSETQ. After removal of 3 bases from V and 4 bases from J, the junction contained 10 bases not matched to a gene. CDR3 sequence reads: CASSWGTAAGYEQYF. CDR3 nucleotide sequence: TGCGCCAGCAGCTGGGGGACAGCCGCCGGGTACGAGCAGTACTTC.

This chain uses TRBV4-1 with TRBJ2-7; weak D call: TRBD2 (5 bases). This CDR3 is built from 19 residues. V was clipped by 0 bases and J by 0 bases, with 21 bases between them. Per the germline V gene, CDR1 is MGHRA and CDR2 is YSYEKL. CDR3 coding DNA: TGCGCCAGCAGCCAAGACAGCACTTCGATTCGGGGTTACTCCTACGAGCAGTACTTC. This encodes CASSQDSTSIRGYSYEQYF.

The rearrangement joins TRBV5-1 to TRBJ1-5, with a tentative D call TRBD1 (5 bases). The germline CDR1 and CDR2 sequences are SGHRS and YFSETQ. Trimming stripped 0 bases from V and 7 bases from J, with 11 bases between. The CDR3 contains 14 residues. The CDR3 nucleotides read TGCGCCAGCAGCTTGGGGGGGGGTAGCCAGCCCCAGCATTTT. Its translation is CASSLGGGSQPQHF.

This chain links TRBV6-1 with TRBJ2-7; 7 bases are shared with TRBD1. V gave up 3 bases and J gave up 11 bases; unmatched junction bases: 7. The germline V gene encodes CDR1 MNHNS and CDR2 SASEGT. This CDR3 comprises 12 residues. The CDR3 nucleotides read TGTGCCAGCAGTGACAACAGGGGCACCGAGTACTTC. This sequence encodes CASSDNRGTEYF.

This clone was seen more than once but under ten times. This rearrangement joins TRBV6-4 to TRBJ2-1; 11 positions match TRBD2. The CDR3 totals 15 residues. Per germline, CDR1 MRHNA and CDR2 SNTAGT. V shed 3 bases and J 5 bases; nucleotides not matched to a gene: 3. CDR3 in amino acids: CASSEGLAANNEQFF. The CDR3 coding sequence is TGTGCCAGCAGTGAGGGACTAGCGGCGAACAATGAGCAGTTCTTC.

The chain is built from TRBV5-4 and TRBJ2-7; TRBD2 matches 11 bases. Looked up from germline, CDR1 is SGHNT and CDR2 is YYREEE (reference sequence). The V gene end was trimmed by 4 bases and the J gene end by 2 bases; junction bases not matched to a gene: 5. The CDR3 length is 15 residues. CDR3 protein: CASSRGTSGTYEQYF. The CDR3 nucleotides are TGTGCCAGCAGCCGCGGGACTAGCGGTACCTACGAGCAGTACTTC.